Below are 15 T cell receptor beta chains sequenced from a single sample in a study of T cell repertoires in cytomegalovirus infection (dated by TCRdb to about 2019). The run used an Illumina HiSeq 1500. TCRdb reanalyzed the raw reads on its own, using fastp at Q25 for trimming and MiXCR for clone calling, and kept in-frame beta chains. CDR3 protein sequences are deduplicated, and each keeps its most common genes and DNA. The sample contains 750,000 to 900,000 distinct CDR3 sequences, 25% to 30% of them found a single time. Together, the top ten hold around 14% of the sample. Explained via the paper, the treatment or condition label denotes: in vitro stimulation with specific CMV peptide epitopes to enrich CMV-specific T cells. These receptors have no identified antigens. The sequencing used cultured CD8+ T cells from PBMCs, collected from culture after CMV antigen stimulation. The receptors stem from a human donor in good health (CMV status not recorded). Some clones in this sample may be carry-over from other donors' samples.

The DNA for the CDR3 is TGTGCCACCAGCAGTATATCGGCTGGCGAGCAGTACTTC. It encodes CATSSISAGEQYF. V gene TRBV15 combines with J gene TRBJ2-7; D unresolved. Germline CDR1 is LNHNV and CDR2 is YYDKDF (reference sequence). Deletions cut 3 bases from V and 6 bases from J, with 12 bases between. The CDR3 totals 13 residues.

DNA for the CDR3: TGTGCCAGCAGTTTTGGAGCGTTGTCTGATACGCAGTATTTT. This sequence encodes CASSFGALSDTQYF. The chain employs TRBV12-3 or TRBV12-4 and TRBJ2-3, with D hard to call. This CDR3 region has 14 residues. Trimming left V 3 bases short and J 6 bases short, with 13 bases between.

The J gene is TRBJ1-1, the V gene TRBV6-1; D is unresolved. Trimming cost V 3 bases and J 0 bases, with 11 bases left between them. The CDR3 has 15 residues. In germline, CDR1 is MNHNS, CDR2 SASEGT. The CDR3 spells CASSDLTPMNTEAFF. The CDR3, as DNA: TGTGCCAGCAGTGACTTGACGCCGATGAACACTGAAGCTTTCTTT.

The V and J genes are TRBV6-2 or TRBV6-3 and TRBJ2-7; D call uncertain. V lost 5 bases, J lost 3 bases, and 14 bases lay in between. The CDR3 is 14 residues long. Germline-derived CDR1 and CDR2 are MNHEY and SVGEGT. This chain's CDR3 is CASSPHATYYEQYV. The CDR3 coding sequence is TGTGCCAGCAGTCCCCACGCTACGTACTACGAGCAGTACGTC.

This clonotype was seen only a few times. This chain connects TRBV7-9 to TRBJ2-3; the D gene could be TRBD1 or TRBD2 (5 bases each). V lost 1 base and J lost 3, with 20 bases in between. The CDR3 consists of 18 residues. Germline CDR1 is SEHNR and CDR2 is FQNEAQ (reference sequence). In DNA, the CDR3 is TGTGCCAGCAGCTTAGACCGCCGACCCGGGACGAGGACAGATACGCAGTATTTT. Amino acids: CASSLDRRPGTRTDTQYF.

This clonotype occurred a few times. The chain employs TRBV7-9 and TRBJ2-5; D unclear. Germline V lookup: CDR1 SEHNR, CDR2 FQNEAQ (reference sequence). The CDR3 totals 15 residues. V was pared by 1 base and J by 5 bases, with 14 bases between. The CDR3 reads CASSLGRDDAETQYF. Written as DNA, the CDR3 is TGTGCCAGCAGCTTAGGTCGTGACGACGCTGAGACCCAGTACTTC.

The chain couples TRBV27 to TRBJ1-1; TRBD1 matches 10 bases. The V and J ends lost 3 bases and 4 bases, in that order; junction bases with no gene match: 8. The CDR3 loop spans 16 amino acids. Looked up from germline, CDR1 is MNHEY and CDR2 is SMNVEV (reference sequence). The DNA of the CDR3 is TGTGCCAGCAGTTTGGGGTGGGACAGGGGTTTCACTGAAGCTTTCTTT. Translated, it gives CASSLGWDRGFTEAFF.

The chain links TRBV2 to TRBJ2-7; TRBD2 agrees at 8 bases. With V trimmed by 0 bases and J by 5 bases, 9 bases remained unmatched. CDR3 length: 16 amino acids. The germline V gene has CDR1 SNHLY and CDR2 FYNNEI. The CDR3 bases are TGTGCCAGCAGTGAAGCGGGGACTAGAAGGGCCCACGAGCAGTACTTC. Amino acids: CASSEAGTRRAHEQYF.

The sample holds many counts of this clonotype. V gene TRBV7-2 combines with J gene TRBJ2-3, with D perhaps given as TRBD1 or TRBD2 (5 bases each). Germline V gives CDR1 SGHTA, CDR2 FQGNSA. The CDR3 has 14 amino acids. Trimming cost V 2 bases and J 5 bases, with 11 bases left between them. CDR3 DNA sequence: TGTGCCAGCAGCTTAACTAGGGGATTAGATACGCAGTATTTT. Translation gives CASSLTRGLDTQYF.

This clonotype was seen once. The rearrangement joins TRBV6-5 to TRBJ1-4, with D perhaps matching TRBD1 (6 bases). This CDR3 contains 15 residues. Looked up from germline, CDR1 is MNHEY and CDR2 is SVGAGI. Trimming took off 3 bases at V and 4 bases at J, with 12 bases between the two ends. The CDR3 DNA sequence: TGTGCCAGCAGTTATACAGGGTCGAGTAATGAAAAACTGTTTTTT. Translating it yields CASSYTGSSNEKLFF.

At least ten counts were recorded for this clonotype. The rearrangement joins TRBV7-6 to TRBJ2-1; D call uncertain. The CDR3 spans 12 residues. CDR1 and CDR2 from the germline V gene are SGHVS and FNYEAQ. Trimming left V 1 base short and J 9 bases short, with 7 bases between. This CDR3 is CASSLVGVEQFF. CDR3 nucleotides: TGTGCCAGCAGCTTAGTCGGAGTTGAGCAGTTCTTC.

This clonotype was counted between two and nine times. The genes are TRBV19 and TRBJ1-5, with D unresolved. V lost 8 bases and J lost 9, with 20 bases in between. Per the germline V gene, CDR1 is LNHDA and CDR2 is SQIVND (reference sequence). The CDR3 runs to 14 residues. CDR3: CASGRYPTVAPQHF. The CDR3 DNA reads TGTGCCAGTGGAAGGTATCCAACCGTTGCGCCCCAGCATTTT.

J is TRBJ2-1 and V is TRBV27, with D unclear. This CDR3 comprises 13 residues. Per the germline V gene, CDR1 is MNHEY and CDR2 is SMNVEV (reference sequence). The V end was cut by 7 bases, the J end by 4 bases, with 11 bases between. The CDR3 bases are TGTGCCAGCACCGCGGCTGGGTACAATGAGCAGTTCTTC. Translating gives CASTAAGYNEQFF.

The rearrangement joins TRBV13 to TRBJ2-7; D possibly corresponds to TRBD1 (8 bases). CDR1 and CDR2 (germline): PRHDT, FYEKMQ (reference sequence). Trimming pared 0 bases from V and 1 base from J, leaving 19 bases between. The CDR3 sequence is 18 residues long. As DNA, the CDR3 is TGTGCCAGCAGCTTAGGTATGGGGGGGACAGGAATATCCTACGAGCAGTACGTC. Its translation is CASSLGMGGTGISYEQYV.

The chain recombines TRBV4-3 with TRBJ1-2; D not resolved. The CDR3 spans 16 residues. V lost 0 bases and J lost 4, with 15 bases in between. The germline V gene encodes CDR1 LGHNA and CDR2 YSLEER. The CDR3 DNA reads as TGCGCCAGCAGCCAAGAAGGCGGCCGGGGTCTCTATGGCTACACCTTC. Protein product: CASSQEGGRGLYGYTF.